A single sample gave rise to the 10 T cell receptor beta chains below, sequenced in a study of shared clonotypes between healthy human individuals. Naive CD8 cells comprised CD45RO-negative, CCR7-positively selected cells, excluding terminally differentiated effector memory CD45RA+ cells. Sequencing was performed with immunoSEQ multiplex PCR; in TCRdb, only in-frame clones are kept and a portion is missing. Among about 580,000 clones, more than 95% were seen once, and the ten largest hold 0.3%. Sequenced input: naive CD8+ T cells sorted from blood. These receptors were taken from a man aged 25-45 years in good health.

This chain uses TRBV28 with TRBJ2-7, with unresolved D. Germline CDR1 is MDHEN and CDR2 is SYDVKM. Trimming shortened V by 2 bases and J by 6 bases, and 8 bases separated the two germline ends. The length of the CDR3 is 12 residues. Here the CDR3 reads CASSLRWREQYF. CDR3 DNA: TGTGCCAGCAGTTTAAGGTGGCGCGAGCAGTACTTC.

The CDR3 sequence: CASSSPRLAGLYEQYF. CDR3 nucleotides: TGTGCCAGCAGCTCCCCAAGACTAGCGGGACTCTACGAGCAGTACTTC. The rearrangement uses TRBV7-9 and TRBJ2-7; 11 bases line up with TRBD2. The CDR3 totals 16 residues. Per the germline V gene, CDR1 is SEHNR and CDR2 is FQNEAQ (reference sequence). The V segment lost 4 bases and the J segment 3 bases; nucleotides outside the gene matches: 8.

The genes are TRBV25-1 and TRBJ2-1; D gene unclear. CDR3 length equals 13 residues. Per the germline V gene, CDR1 is MGHDK and CDR2 is SYGVNS. The V and J ends lost 8 bases and 7 bases respectively, with 15 bases between them. The CDR3 DNA is TGTGCCAGCGGCCGTTGGGCTGAGAATGAGCAGTTCTTC. Protein sequence: CASGRWAENEQFF.

The chain joins TRBV4-3 to TRBJ2-7; D uncertain. The CDR3 has 14 amino acids. Germline CDR1 reads LGHNA; CDR2 reads YSLEER. With 0 bases removed from V and 0 bases from J, the gap between germline ends came to 6 bases. CDR3 DNA sequence: TGCGCCAGCAGCCAAGATCCCGGCTCCTACGAGCAGTACTTC. The encoded protein is CASSQDPGSYEQYF.

This rearrangement joins TRBV5-5 to TRBJ2-7, with D possibly matching TRBD1 (6 bases). Germline V gives CDR1 SGHKS, CDR2 YYEKEE (reference sequence). V was trimmed by 4 bases and J by 6 bases, leaving 14 bases between them. The CDR3 loop spans 13 amino acids. DNA of the CDR3: TGTGCCAGCAGCGGGGGCAGCCCGCCCGAGCAGTACTTC. Translation: CASSGGSPPEQYF.

This chain connects TRBV15 to TRBJ2-1; D not certain. This CDR3 is 14 amino acids long. Germline V gene data show CDR1 as LNHNV and CDR2 as YYDKDF (reference sequence). V dropped 1 base and J dropped 5 bases, with 9 bases sitting between them. CDR3 nucleotide sequence: TGTGCCACCAGCAGAGTTGGGCTAGACAATGAGCAGTTCTTC. As protein: CATSRVGLDNEQFF.

CDR3 nucleotides: TGTGCCAGCAGTTATTCATGGGGGGCCCCTGAAGCTTTCTTT. Encoded protein: CASSYSWGAPEAFF. The chain is built from TRBV6-5 and TRBJ1-1; possible D gene TRBD1, 6 bases. Per the germline V gene, CDR1 is MNHEY and CDR2 is SVGAGI. There are 14 residues in the CDR3. Trimming removed 3 bases at V and 6 bases at J, with 14 bases between.

The chain carries TRBV18 and TRBJ2-5, with unresolved D. CDR3 length equals 15 residues. In germline, CDR1 is KGHSH, CDR2 LQKENI. Trimming cost V 4 bases and J 3 bases, with 15 bases left between them. CDR3 loop: CASSLDPLLKETQYF. The CDR3 coding sequence is TGTGCCAGCTCACTAGACCCACTCCTCAAAGAGACCCAGTACTTC.

V usage is TRBV11-2 and J usage is TRBJ2-1; 7 bases match TRBD2. Trimming at V came to 5 bases and at J to 1 base, leaving 8 bases not matched to a gene. Germline V lookup: CDR1 SGHAT, CDR2 FQNNGV. The CDR3 spans 16 residues. The CDR3 here is CASSKGGRTSYNEQFF. CDR3 DNA sequence: TGTGCCAGCAGCAAAGGCGGGAGAACGTCCTACAATGAGCAGTTCTTC.

V gene TRBV7-2 combines with J gene TRBJ2-7; TRBD2 aligns across 8 bases. V lost 5 bases and J lost 6; bases outside the gene matches: 6. The CDR3 spans 13 residues. Germline V gene sequence: CDR1 SGHTA, CDR2 FQGNSA. The chain's CDR3 is CASSRPGGGEQYF. For the CDR3, the DNA is TGTGCCAGCAGCCGCCCGGGGGGGGGCGAGCAGTACTTC.